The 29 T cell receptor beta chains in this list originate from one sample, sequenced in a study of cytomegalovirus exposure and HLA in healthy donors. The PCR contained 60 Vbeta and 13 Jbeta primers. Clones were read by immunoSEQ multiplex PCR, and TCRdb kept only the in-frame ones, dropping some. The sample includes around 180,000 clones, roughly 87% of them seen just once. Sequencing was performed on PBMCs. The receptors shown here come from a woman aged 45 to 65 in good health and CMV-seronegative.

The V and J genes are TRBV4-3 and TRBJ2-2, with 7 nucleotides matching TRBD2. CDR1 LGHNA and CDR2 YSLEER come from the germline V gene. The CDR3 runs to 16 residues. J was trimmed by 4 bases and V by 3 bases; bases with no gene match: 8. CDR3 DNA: TGCGCCAGCAGCCAGGCTCTGGGGGGGAGCACCGGGGAGCTGTTTTTT. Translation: CASSQALGGSTGELFF.

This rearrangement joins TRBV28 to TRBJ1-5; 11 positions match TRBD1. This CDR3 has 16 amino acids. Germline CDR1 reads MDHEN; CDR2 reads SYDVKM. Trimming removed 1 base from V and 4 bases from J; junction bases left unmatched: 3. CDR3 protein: CASSLFGTGGNQPQHF. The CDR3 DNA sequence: TGTGCCAGCAGTTTATTCGGGACAGGGGGAAATCAGCCCCAGCATTTT.

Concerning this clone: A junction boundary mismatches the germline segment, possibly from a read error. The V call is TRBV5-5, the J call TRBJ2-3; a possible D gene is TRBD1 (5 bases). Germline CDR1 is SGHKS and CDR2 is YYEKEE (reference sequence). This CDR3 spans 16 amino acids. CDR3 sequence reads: CASSYQGLRFTDTQYF. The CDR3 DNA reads TGTGCCAGTAGCTACCAGGGTCTAAGATTCACAGATACGCAGTATTTT.

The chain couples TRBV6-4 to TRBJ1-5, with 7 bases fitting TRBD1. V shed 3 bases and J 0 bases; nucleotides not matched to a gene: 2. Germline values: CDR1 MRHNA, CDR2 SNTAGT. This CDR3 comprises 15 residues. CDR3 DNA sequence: TGTGCCAGCAGTGAACAGGGGAATAGCAATCAGCCCCAGCATTTT. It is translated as CASSEQGNSNQPQHF.

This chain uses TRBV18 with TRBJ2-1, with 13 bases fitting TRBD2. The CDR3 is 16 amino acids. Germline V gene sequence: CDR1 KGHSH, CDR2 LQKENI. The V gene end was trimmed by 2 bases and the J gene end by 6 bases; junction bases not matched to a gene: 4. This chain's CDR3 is CASSPGLAGVFNEQFF. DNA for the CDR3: TGTGCCAGCTCACCAGGACTAGCGGGGGTATTCAATGAGCAGTTCTTC.

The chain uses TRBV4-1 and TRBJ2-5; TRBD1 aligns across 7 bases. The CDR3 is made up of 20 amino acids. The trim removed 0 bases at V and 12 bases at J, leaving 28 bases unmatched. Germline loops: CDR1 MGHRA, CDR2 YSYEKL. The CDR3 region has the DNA TGCGCCAGCAGCCAAGAAGGTGGACAGGACACCACCAAAAAGTCAAAACTAAAGTACTTC. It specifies CASSQEGGQDTTKKSKLKYF.

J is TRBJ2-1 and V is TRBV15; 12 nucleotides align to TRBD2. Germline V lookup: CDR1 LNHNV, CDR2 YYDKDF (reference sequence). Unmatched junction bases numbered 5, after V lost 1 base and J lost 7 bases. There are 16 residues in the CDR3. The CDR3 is CATSRGASGRENEQFF. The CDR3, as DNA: TGTGCCACCAGCAGAGGAGCTAGCGGGAGGGAGAATGAGCAGTTCTTC.

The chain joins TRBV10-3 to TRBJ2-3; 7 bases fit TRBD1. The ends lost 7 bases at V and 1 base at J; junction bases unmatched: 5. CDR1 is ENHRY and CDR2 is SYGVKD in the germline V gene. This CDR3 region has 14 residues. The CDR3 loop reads CAIKGQGGTDTQYF. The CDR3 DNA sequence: TGTGCCATCAAAGGGCAGGGGGGCACAGATACGCAGTATTTT.

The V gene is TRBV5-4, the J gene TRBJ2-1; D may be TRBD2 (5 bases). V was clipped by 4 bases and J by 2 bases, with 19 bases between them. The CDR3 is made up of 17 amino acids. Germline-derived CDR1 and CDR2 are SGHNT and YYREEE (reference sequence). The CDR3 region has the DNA TGTGCCAGCAGCCTAAGGAGCGGACCTAAAGCCTACAATGAGCAGTTCTTC. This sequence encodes CASSLRSGPKAYNEQFF.

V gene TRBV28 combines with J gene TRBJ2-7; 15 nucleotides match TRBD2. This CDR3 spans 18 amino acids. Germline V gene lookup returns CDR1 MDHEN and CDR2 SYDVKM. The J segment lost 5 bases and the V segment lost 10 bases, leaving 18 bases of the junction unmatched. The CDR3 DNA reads TGTGCCACCCGAACCGTAGGACTAGCGGGAGGGCCGAGCGACGAGCAGTACTTC. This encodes CATRTVGLAGGPSDEQYF.

Here the CDR3 reads CASSLWAGLYLSLETQYF. The CDR3 DNA reads TGTGCCAGCAGCTTGTGGGCAGGATTATACCTTTCCCTGGAGACCCAGTACTTC. This chain links TRBV5-6 with TRBJ2-5; D unresolved. CDR1 and CDR2 (germline): SGHDT, YYEEEE. Deletions cut 1 base from V and 5 bases from J, with 24 bases between. This CDR3 spans 18 amino acids.

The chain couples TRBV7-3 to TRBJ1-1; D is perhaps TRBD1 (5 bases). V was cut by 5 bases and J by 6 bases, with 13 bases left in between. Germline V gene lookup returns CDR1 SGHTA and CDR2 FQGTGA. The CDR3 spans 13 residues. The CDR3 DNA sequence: TGTGCCAGCAGCGACAGTTCGGGTTCTGAAGCTTTCTTT. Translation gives CASSDSSGSEAFF.

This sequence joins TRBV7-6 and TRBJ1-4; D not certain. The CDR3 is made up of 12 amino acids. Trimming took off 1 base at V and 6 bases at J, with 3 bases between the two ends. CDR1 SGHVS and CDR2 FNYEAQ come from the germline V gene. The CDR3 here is CASSLVYEKLFF. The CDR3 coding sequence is TGTGCCAGCAGCTTAGTCTATGAAAAACTGTTTTTT.

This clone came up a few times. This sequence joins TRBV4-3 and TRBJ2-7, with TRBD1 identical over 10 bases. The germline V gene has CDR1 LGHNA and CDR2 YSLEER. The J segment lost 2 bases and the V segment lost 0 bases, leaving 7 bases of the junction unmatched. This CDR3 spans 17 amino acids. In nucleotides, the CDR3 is TGCGCCAGCAGCCAAGATCTGGTTGGACAGGGGGCCTACGAGCAGTACTTC. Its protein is CASSQDLVGQGAYEQYF.

The CDR3 sequence is CAITGLAGGPGNEQFF. In nucleotides, the CDR3 is TGTGCCATCACTGGACTAGCGGGAGGGCCTGGGAATGAGCAGTTCTTC. This sequence joins TRBV10-3 and TRBJ2-1, with TRBD2 identical over 15 bases. Germline V CDR1 and CDR2: ENHRY, SYGVKD. The CDR3 has 16 amino acids. V was pared by 7 bases and J by 7 bases, with 8 bases of the junction left unmatched.

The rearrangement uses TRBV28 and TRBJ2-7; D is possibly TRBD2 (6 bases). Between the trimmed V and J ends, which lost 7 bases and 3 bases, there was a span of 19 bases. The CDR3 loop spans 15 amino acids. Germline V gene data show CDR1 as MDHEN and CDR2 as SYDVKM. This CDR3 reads CASTRPGRGNYEQYF. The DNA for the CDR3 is TGTGCCAGCACTCGTCCGGGACGGGGGAACTACGAGCAGTACTTC.

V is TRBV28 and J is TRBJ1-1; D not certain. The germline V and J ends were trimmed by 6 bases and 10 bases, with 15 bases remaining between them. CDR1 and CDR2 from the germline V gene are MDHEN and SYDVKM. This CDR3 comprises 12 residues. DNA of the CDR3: TGTGCCAGCAGGAGCCCCATGCGGGGAGCTTTCTTT. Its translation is CASRSPMRGAFF.

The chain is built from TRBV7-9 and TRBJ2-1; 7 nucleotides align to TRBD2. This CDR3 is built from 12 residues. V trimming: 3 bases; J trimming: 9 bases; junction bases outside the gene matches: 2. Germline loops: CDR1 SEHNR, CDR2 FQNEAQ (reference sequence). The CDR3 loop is CASSFAGAEQFF. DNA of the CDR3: TGTGCCAGCAGCTTCGCGGGAGCTGAGCAGTTCTTC. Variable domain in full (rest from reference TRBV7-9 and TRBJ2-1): DTGVSQNPRHKITKRGQNVTFRCDPISEHNRLYWYRQTLGQGPEFLTYFQNEAQLEKSRLLSDRFSAERPKGSFSTLEIQRTEQGDSAMYLCASSFAGAEQFFGPGTRLTVL.

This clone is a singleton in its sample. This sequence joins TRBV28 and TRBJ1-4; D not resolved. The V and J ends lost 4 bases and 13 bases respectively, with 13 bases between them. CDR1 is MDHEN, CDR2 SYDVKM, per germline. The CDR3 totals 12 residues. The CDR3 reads CASSSPGERLFF. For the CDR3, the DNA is TGTGCCAGCAGTTCCCCGGGAGAGAGACTGTTTTTT.

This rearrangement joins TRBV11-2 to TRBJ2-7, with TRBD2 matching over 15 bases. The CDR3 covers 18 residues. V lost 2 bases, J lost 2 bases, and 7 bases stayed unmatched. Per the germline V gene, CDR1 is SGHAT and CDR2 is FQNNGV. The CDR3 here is CASSLSAGLAGGPYEQYF. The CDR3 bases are TGTGCCAGCAGCTTAAGTGCGGGACTAGCGGGGGGACCCTACGAGCAGTACTTC. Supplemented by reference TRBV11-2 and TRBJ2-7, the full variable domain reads EAGVAQSPRYKIIEKRQSVAFWCNPISGHATLYWYQQILGQGPKLLIQFQNNGVVDDSQLPKDRFSAERLKGVDSTLKIQPAKLEDSAVYLCASSLSAGLAGGPYEQYFGPGTRLTVT.

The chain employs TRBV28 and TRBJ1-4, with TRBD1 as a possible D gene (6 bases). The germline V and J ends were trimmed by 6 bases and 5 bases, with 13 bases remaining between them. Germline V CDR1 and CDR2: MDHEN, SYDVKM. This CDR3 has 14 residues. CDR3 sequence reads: CASSFDRRNEKLFF. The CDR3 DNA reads TGTGCCAGCAGCTTCGACAGGCGGAATGAAAAACTGTTTTTT. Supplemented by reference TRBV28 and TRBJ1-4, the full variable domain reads DVKVTQSSRYLVKRTGEKVFLECVQDMDHENMFWYRQDPGLGLRLIYFSYDVKMKEKGDIPEGYSVSREKKERFSLILESASTNQTSMYLCASSFDRRNEKLFFGSGTQLSVL.

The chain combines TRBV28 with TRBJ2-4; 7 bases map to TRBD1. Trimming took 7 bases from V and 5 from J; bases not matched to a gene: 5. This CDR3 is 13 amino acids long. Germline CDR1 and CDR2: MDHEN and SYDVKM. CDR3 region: CASIGQGENIQYF. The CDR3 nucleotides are TGTGCCAGCATTGGTCAGGGGGAAAACATTCAGTACTTC.

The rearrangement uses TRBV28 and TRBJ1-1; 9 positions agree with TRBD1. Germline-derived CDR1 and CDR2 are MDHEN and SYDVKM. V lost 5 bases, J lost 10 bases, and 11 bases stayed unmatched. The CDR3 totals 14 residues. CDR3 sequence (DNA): TGTGCCAGCAGTACTGGGACAGGGTTGTCTGTAGCTTTCTTT. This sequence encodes CASSTGTGLSVAFF.

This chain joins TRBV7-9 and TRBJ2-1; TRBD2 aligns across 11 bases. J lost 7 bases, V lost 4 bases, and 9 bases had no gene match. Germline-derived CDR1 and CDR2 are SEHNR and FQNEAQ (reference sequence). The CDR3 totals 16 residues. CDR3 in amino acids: CASSSISGRAGNEQFF. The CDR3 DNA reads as TGTGCCAGCAGCTCCATTAGCGGGAGGGCCGGGAATGAGCAGTTCTTC.

In DNA, the CDR3 is TGCAGCGTTCAACACCAGGGGGCGCGGGTCAGCACTGAAGCTTTCTTT. This encodes CSVQHQGARVSTEAFF. V is TRBV29-1 and J is TRBJ1-1; 8 bases are a match to TRBD1. The trim removed 5 bases at V and 4 bases at J, leaving 15 bases unmatched. The CDR3 is 16 amino acids. CDR1 SQVTM and CDR2 ANQGSEA come from the germline V gene.

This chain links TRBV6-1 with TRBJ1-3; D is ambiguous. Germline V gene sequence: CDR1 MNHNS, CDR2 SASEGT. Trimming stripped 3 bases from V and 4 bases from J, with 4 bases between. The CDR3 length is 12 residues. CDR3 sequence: CASSDLGNTIYF. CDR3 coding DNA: TGTGCCAGCAGTGACCTCGGAAACACCATATATTTT.

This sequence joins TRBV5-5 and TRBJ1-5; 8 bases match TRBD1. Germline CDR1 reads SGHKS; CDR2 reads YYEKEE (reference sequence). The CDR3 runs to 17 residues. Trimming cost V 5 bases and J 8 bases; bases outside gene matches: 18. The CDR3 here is CASSPSPIQGAWEPQHF. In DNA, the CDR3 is TGTGCCAGCAGTCCATCCCCAATTCAGGGGGCTTGGGAGCCCCAGCATTTT.

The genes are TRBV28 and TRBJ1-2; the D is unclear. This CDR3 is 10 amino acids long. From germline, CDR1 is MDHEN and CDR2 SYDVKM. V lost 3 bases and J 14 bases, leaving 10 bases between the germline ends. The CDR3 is CASSFDRLTF. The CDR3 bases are TGTGCCAGCAGTTTTGACCGACTTACCTTC.

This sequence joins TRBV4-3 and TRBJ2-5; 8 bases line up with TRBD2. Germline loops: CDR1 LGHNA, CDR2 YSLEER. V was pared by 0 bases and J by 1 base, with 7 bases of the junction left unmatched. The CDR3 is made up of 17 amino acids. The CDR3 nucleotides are TGCGCCAGCAGCCAAGATGGAGCGGGGGCCCCCCAAGAGACCCAGTACTTC. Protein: CASSQDGAGAPQETQYF.